This T cell receptor beta chain came from a study of shared clonotypes between healthy human individuals. Clones were read by immunoSEQ multiplex PCR, and TCRdb kept only the in-frame ones, dropping some. The table shows some 650,000 clones, with 97% occurring only once. With V trimmed by 8 bases and J by 6 bases, 10 bases remained unmatched. CDR1 is MDHEN and CDR2 is SYDVKM in the germline V gene. CDR3 length equals 15 residues. This sequence was found in a woman in her thirties in good health. V usage is TRBV28 and J usage is TRBJ2-1; 10 bases align to TRBD2. Sequencing was carried out using naive CD4+ T cells sorted from blood. Specified subset: CD45RA+ positively selected. The CDR3 DNA reads as TGTGCCAGCGGGCCCCCGGGACTAGCGTTCAATGAGCAGTTCTTC. Translation gives CASGPPGLAFNEQFF.